This TCR beta chain was observed in a study of naive and memory T cell subsets. An equimolar mix of two oligonucleotides served as the beta constant-region primer for TRBC1 and TRBC2. The ligated cDNA underwent four PCR rounds using SP2 and nested alpha and beta constant-region primers. TCRdb reanalysed the UMI-ligation and nested PCR reads using MiXCR and keeps one entry per CDR3 protein. This table holds some 30,000 distinct CDR3 sequences, about 18% found once. Germline CDR1 and CDR2: MGHRA and YSYEKL. The CDR3 has 14 residues. Trimming left V 0 bases short and J 2 bases short, with 7 bases between. This clonotype was picked up many times. After the first PCR, alpha and beta chain libraries were processed separately.

The sample comprised effector memory CD4+ T cells from blood. Subset in this sample: effector memory, CD45RA- CD27-. This sequence originates from a human donor in good health. V usage is TRBV4-1 and J usage is TRBJ1-2; D gene ambiguous. DNA for the CDR3: TGCGCCAGCAGCCAAGAGGAAAGAAACTATGGCTACACCTTC. Encoded protein: CASSQEERNYGYTF.